This TCR beta chain appears in the sequencing data of a study of blood T cells in healthy people across ages. A remark on this clonotype: What it binds is unknown.

Study results and caveats: The fall in TCR beta diversity per million T cells was roughly linear with age.

The use of a sample-barcoded 5' primer and a J-beta primer mix characterized a second PCR of about 6 to 12 cycles. TCRdb re-derived calls from the 5' RACE reads in MiXCR, one entry per CDR3 protein. The repertoire has 580,000 or so distinct CDR3 sequences, more than 45% of them found once; the top ten carry under 30%. The CDR3 loop spans 17 amino acids. The germline V gene encodes CDR1 SGHRS and CDR2 YFSETQ. Trimming cost V 0 bases and J 6 bases, with 21 bases left between them. This TCR came from a man older than 75 in good health. The rearrangement joins TRBV5-1 to TRBJ1-1, with TRBD1 as a possible D gene (5 bases). The specimen sequenced was blood. The CDR3 nucleotides are TGCGCCAGCAGCTTGGGGAGGGGTATCTCGATCTTCTCTGAAGCTTTCTTT. Encoded protein: CASSLGRGISIFSEAFF.